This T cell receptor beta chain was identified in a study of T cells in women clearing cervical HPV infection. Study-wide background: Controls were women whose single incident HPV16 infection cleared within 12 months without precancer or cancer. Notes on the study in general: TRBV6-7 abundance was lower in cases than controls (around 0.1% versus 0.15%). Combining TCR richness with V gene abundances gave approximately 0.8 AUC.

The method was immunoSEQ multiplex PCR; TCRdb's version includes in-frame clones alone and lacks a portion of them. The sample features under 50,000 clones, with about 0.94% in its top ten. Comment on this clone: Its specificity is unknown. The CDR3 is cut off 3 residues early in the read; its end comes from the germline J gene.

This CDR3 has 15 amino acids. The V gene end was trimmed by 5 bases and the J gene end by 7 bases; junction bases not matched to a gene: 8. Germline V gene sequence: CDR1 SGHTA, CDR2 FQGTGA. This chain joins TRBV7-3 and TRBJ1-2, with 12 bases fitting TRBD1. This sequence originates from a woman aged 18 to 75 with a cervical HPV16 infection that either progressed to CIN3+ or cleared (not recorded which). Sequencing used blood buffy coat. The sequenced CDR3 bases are TGTGCCAGCAGCGCCGGGACAGGGGGCTTGGGTGGC. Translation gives CASSAGTGGLGG. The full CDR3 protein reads CASSAGTGGLGGYTF.